The 2 T cell receptor beta chains given below trace back to one sample, sequenced in a study of patients and donors after allogeneic stem cell transplantation. Each CDR3 protein is one row after TCRdb ran MiXCR on the RT-PCR reads. The data show approximately 140,000 distinct CDR3 sequences, about 40% seen once. Source material: blood, either unsorted or a sorted T cell fraction (not recorded which). The source of these receptors is a human donor who was either an allogeneic HSCT recipient or a stem cell or donor lymphocyte infusion donor (not recorded which). It is not recorded whose cells these are; they may come from a transplant donor.

This clonotype occurred a few times. The chain combines TRBV10-3 with TRBJ1-6, with a tentative D call TRBD1 (5 bases). Germline V gives CDR1 ENHRY, CDR2 SYGVKD. With 6 bases removed from V and 7 bases from J, the gap between germline ends came to 7 bases. This CDR3 region has 12 residues. Here the CDR3 reads CAIREGNSPLHF. The CDR3 DNA reads as TGTGCCATCAGGGAGGGGAATTCACCCCTCCACTTT.

The sample holds a few counts of this clonotype. V is TRBV5-5 and J is TRBJ1-2; TRBD1 aligns across 12 bases. Germline CDR1 is SGHKS and CDR2 is YYEKEE (reference sequence). Unmatched junction bases numbered 8, after V lost 0 bases and J lost 8 bases. This CDR3 has 16 residues. The CDR3 region is CASSLEWDRGQGGYTF. As DNA, the CDR3 is TGTGCCAGCAGCTTGGAGTGGGACAGGGGGCAAGGCGGCTACACCTTC.